The source of this TCR beta chain is a study of blood T cell repertoires in COVID-19 (dated by TCRdb to 2019 to 2021). Background on the whole study: Samples covering the acute and convalescent phases of COVID-19 were provided by collaborators in the United States, Italy and Spain. The material from the prospective study consisted of cDNA or gDNA derived from T cells, B-cell-depleted T cells, or PBMCs. Deeply sampled blood TCRbeta repertoires from subjects exposed to, actively infected with, or recovered from COVID-19 were included in the dataset. The repertoires were released in a freely available public database meant as a resource for research on the immune response to SARS-CoV-2. The samples were drawn from the first 160 participants of the ongoing ImmuneRACE study and from 950 to 1,500 subjects provided by 6 global collaborators. Sample metadata almost always included a de-identified subject ID, COVID-19 status, age in years and sex. Where available, HLA class I and class II types were obtained from metadata supplied by the sample provider rather than from assay-based typing. Study-wide findings and limitations: Clinical and demographic metadata were provided uncurated, with the amount varying by source and participant.

Whole blood was collected in K2EDTA tubes by collaborating institutions according to the institutions' own protocols. For TCRbeta analysis, collaborator samples were shipped as frozen whole blood, as isolated PBMCs, or as DNA extracted from either sample type. Comment on this clone: Its antigen is not yet known. Within one base of it there is no much larger clone, and no base qualities were kept.

V and J lose 3 bases and 5 bases, and a span of 8 bases separates them. Sequences MRHNA (CDR1) and SNTAGT (CDR2) are obtained from the germline V gene. The CDR3 has 13 amino acids, counting the end cysteine and phenylalanine. The sequence is cut down to CDR3 DNA, 39 bases in frame from base 1. TCRbeta CDR3 regions were amplified from genomic DNA by means of the immunoSEQ Assay, a bias-controlled multiplex PCR. Per the authors' processing: Within the assay, amplification of reference gene primers was used to estimate how many nucleated cells each sample contained. Sequence reads were collapsed and filtered to measure the absolute abundance of every unique TCRbeta CDR3 rearrangement. For each sample, productive Simpson clonality was calculated by taking the square root of Simpson's diversity index across productive rearrangements. The immuneACCESS repertoire file appears here via TCRdb, limited to in-frame rearrangements. These files lack a portion of the clones; in checked studies, under half of the deficit traces to unresolved V genes, and the cause of the others is not known. V, J and clone size reflect that table, while D and trimming were determined from the DNA. This sample gives under 30,000 clones in total; more than 75% of them show up just once. The ten most abundant clones make up less than 5.5% of the sample.

This chain joins TRBV6-4 to TRBJ2-1; matching of 6 bases hints at TRBD1 as the D gene. What was sequenced was peripheral blood. This TCR was sampled from a man in his fifties with active COVID-19. The CDR3 in this case is CASSEQGNNEQFF. The bases are TGTGCCAGCAGTGAACAGGGAAACAATGAGCAGTTCTTC.